One sample yielded the 24 T cell receptor beta chains listed below, sequenced in a study of blood T cell repertoires in COVID-19. The data were produced by immunoSEQ multiplex PCR, yet TCRdb's version contains in-frame clones alone and is incomplete. The table has 57,000 or so clones, 88% seen once. Sequencing was carried out using peripheral blood. These receptors originate from a woman aged 50 to 60 with active or convalescent COVID-19.

The rearrangement uses TRBV4-1 and TRBJ2-1; D is possibly TRBD2 (5 bases). Per germline, CDR1 MGHRA and CDR2 YSYEKL. The CDR3 loop spans 16 amino acids. The V and J ends lost 0 bases and 5 bases respectively, with 14 bases between them. CDR3 in amino acids: CASSQESPWRDNEQFF. In DNA form, the CDR3 reads TGCGCCAGCAGCCAAGAATCGCCTTGGCGGGACAATGAGCAGTTCTTC.

The chain combines TRBV30 with TRBJ2-6; 8 bases are a match to TRBD1. The germline V gene has CDR1 GTSNPN and CDR2 SVGIG (reference sequence). This CDR3 region has 15 residues. Germline trimming cut 7 bases from V and 2 bases from J; bases unmatched to any gene: 7. CDR3 DNA sequence: TGTGCCTCCGGACAGGGCGGGGCTGGGGCCAACGTCCTGACTTTC. This gives the protein CASGQGGAGANVLTF.

V gene TRBV19 combines with J gene TRBJ1-4, with 7 bases lining up with TRBD1. The CDR3 consists of 14 residues. Germline V gives CDR1 LNHDA, CDR2 SQIVND (reference sequence). The J segment lost 3 bases and the V segment lost 7 bases, leaving 5 bases of the junction unmatched. The CDR3 sequence: CASKTGDANEKLFF. CDR3 coding DNA: TGTGCCAGTAAAACAGGGGACGCTAATGAAAAACTGTTTTTT.

The J gene is TRBJ2-3, the V gene TRBV2; 12 bases are shared with TRBD2. The CDR3 covers 17 residues. V lost 4 bases, J lost 2 bases, and 7 bases stayed unmatched. Looked up from germline, CDR1 is SNHLY and CDR2 is FYNNEI. This CDR3 reads CASSVSGLAGFTDTQYF. CDR3 bases: TGTGCCAGCAGTGTATCCGGACTAGCGGGGTTCACAGATACGCAGTATTTT.

The chain joins TRBV9 to TRBJ1-2; 8 bases map to TRBD1. CDR1 is SGDLS and CDR2 is YYNGEE in the germline V gene. The V and J ends lost 0 bases and 4 bases, in that order; junction bases with no gene match: 2. The CDR3 spans 14 residues. The CDR3 is CASSVGQGTYGYTF. The CDR3 nucleotides read TGTGCCAGCAGCGTAGGACAGGGGACCTATGGCTACACCTTC.

The chain is built from TRBV5-1 and TRBJ2-7; TRBD1 agrees at 9 bases. This CDR3 has 15 amino acids. V was clipped by 7 bases and J by 1 base; unmatched bases: 9. Germline values: CDR1 SGHRS, CDR2 YFSETQ. The CDR3 loop is CASCRDRVSSYEQYF. The CDR3, as DNA: TGCGCCAGCTGCCGGGACAGGGTTAGTTCCTACGAGCAGTACTTC.

The gene calls are TRBV23-1 and TRBJ1-2; no reliable D call. TRBV23-1 is assigned to the ORF class and has an uncertain function. The CDR3 loop spans 15 amino acids. Trimming removed 3 bases at V and 4 bases at J, with 15 bases between. The DNA for the CDR3 is TGCGCCAGCAGTCACTCACGGGGTCCAGCCTATGGCTACACCTTC. Translation gives CASSHSRGPAYGYTF.

The chain uses TRBV6-5 and TRBJ1-5; no definite D call. Germline V CDR1 and CDR2: MNHEY, SVGAGI. Trimming cost V 3 bases and J 3 bases, with 9 bases left between them. This CDR3 has 14 amino acids. CDR3 coding DNA: TGTGCCAGCAGTTATGACTCTCACAATCAGCCCCAGCATTTT. This codes for CASSYDSHNQPQHF.

This clone occurred a few times. The chain is built from TRBV27 and TRBJ2-1; 12 bases match TRBD2. Germline CDR1 reads MNHEY; CDR2 reads SMNVEV (reference sequence). Trimming cost V 5 bases and J 9 bases; bases outside gene matches: 8. The CDR3 extends over 15 amino acids. In nucleotides, the CDR3 is TGTGCCAGCAGTCCGAGACTAGCGGGAGACACTGAGCAGTTCTTC. Translated, it gives CASSPRLAGDTEQFF.

The chain uses TRBV5-1 and TRBJ2-3; no firm D call. CDR1 and CDR2 (germline): SGHRS, YFSETQ. The CDR3 loop spans 15 amino acids. V was shortened by 2 bases and J by 0 bases, with 10 bases between the two germline ends. The CDR3: CASSLEPTSTDTQYF. DNA for the CDR3: TGCGCCAGCAGCTTAGAACCCACTAGCACAGATACGCAGTATTTT.

The CDR3 nucleotides are TGCGCCAGCAGCCCGCTGGGGACAGGGGGCGCCTACGAGCAGTACTTC. Protein product: CASSPLGTGGAYEQYF. This chain uses TRBV5-1 with TRBJ2-7; 12 positions agree with TRBD1. Per the germline V gene, CDR1 is SGHRS and CDR2 is YFSETQ. V lost 4 bases, J lost 2 bases, and 7 bases stayed unmatched. The CDR3 covers 16 residues.

The CDR3 loop is CASTRDSSGANVLTF. The CDR3 coding sequence is TGTGCCAGTACCCGAGACAGCTCTGGGGCCAACGTCCTGACTTTC. The chain is built from TRBV19 and TRBJ2-6; D perhaps matches TRBD1 (5 bases). Germline assignment: CDR1 LNHDA and CDR2 SQIVND (reference sequence). V lost 7 bases, J lost 0 bases, and 10 bases lay in between. The CDR3 runs to 15 residues.

The rearrangement uses TRBV19 and TRBJ2-7; 13 bases map to TRBD2. This CDR3 has 15 amino acids. Germline trimming cut 4 bases from V and 3 bases from J; bases unmatched to any gene: 3. Looked up from germline, CDR1 is LNHDA and CDR2 is SQIVND (reference sequence). The DNA of the CDR3 is TGTGCCAGTAGTACGCGGACTAGCGGGAGCTACGAGCAGTACTTC. Amino acids: CASSTRTSGSYEQYF.

This clone has just one count. This chain links TRBV4-2 with TRBJ2-2; D gene unclear. Deletions cut 4 bases from V and 6 bases from J, with 3 bases between. The CDR3 is 11 amino acids. Germline-derived CDR1 and CDR2 are LGHNA and YNFKEQ. CDR3 residues: CASSLSGELFF. CDR3 DNA sequence: TGTGCCAGCAGCCTCTCCGGGGAGCTGTTTTTT.

The genes are TRBV5-4 and TRBJ2-7; 9 nucleotides match TRBD2. V lost 0 bases to trimming and J lost 6 bases; unmatched junction nucleotides: 7. CDR1 SGHNT and CDR2 YYREEE come from the germline V gene (reference sequence). CDR3 length: 15 amino acids. In DNA form, the CDR3 reads TGTGCCAGCAGCTTGGGGCGGGAGGGCCTACGCGAGCAGTACTTC. This gives the protein CASSLGREGLREQYF.

The V and J genes are TRBV5-6 and TRBJ1-2; TRBD1 is a possible D gene (6 bases). The germline V and J ends were trimmed by 1 base and 4 bases, with 14 bases remaining between them. Per the germline V gene, CDR1 is SGHDT and CDR2 is YYEEEE. The CDR3 loop spans 15 amino acids. The CDR3 nucleotides read TGTGCCAGCAGCTTGTTTCGGGGGGCGAGCTATGGCTACACCTTC. The encoded protein is CASSLFRGASYGYTF.

This chain links TRBV6-5 with TRBJ2-2; possibly TRBD2 for D (6 bases). The CDR3 has 14 residues. Germline CDR1 and CDR2: MNHEY and SVGAGI. Trimming took 4 bases from V and 4 from J, leaving 10 bases between them. The CDR3 is CASSSGGGTGELFF. DNA of the CDR3: TGTGCCAGCAGTTCCGGGGGTGGCACCGGGGAGCTGTTTTTT.

The J gene is TRBJ2-5, the V gene TRBV28; TRBD2 agrees at 10 bases. J was trimmed by 6 bases and V by 5 bases; bases with no gene match: 12. Germline-derived CDR1 and CDR2 are MDHEN and SYDVKM. This CDR3 contains 16 residues. As DNA, the CDR3 is TGTGCCAGCAGTCCCCATATAGCGGGAGGTCACAAGACCCAGTACTTC. It encodes CASSPHIAGGHKTQYF. Complete variable domain (other parts from reference TRBV28 and TRBJ2-5): DVKVTQSSRYLVKRTGEKVFLECVQDMDHENMFWYRQDPGLGLRLIYFSYDVKMKEKGDIPEGYSVSREKKERFSLILESASTNQTSMYLCASSPHIAGGHKTQYFGPGTRLLVL.

This clone was detected only a few times. The V call is TRBV4-1, the J call TRBJ2-2; D is undetermined. The CDR3 length is 15 residues. Germline assignment: CDR1 MGHRA and CDR2 YSYEKL. V lost 4 bases and J lost 2, with 11 bases in between. The CDR3 region is CASSLGLLNTGELFF. CDR3 nucleotides: TGCGCCAGCAGCCTTGGGCTGTTAAACACCGGGGAGCTGTTTTTT.

This clone was seen more than once but under ten times. The chain combines TRBV24-1 with TRBJ2-2; 8 bases match TRBD1. The CDR3 covers 14 residues. V gave up 3 bases and J gave up 6 bases; unmatched junction bases: 2. Germline CDR1 KGHDR, CDR2 SFDVKD. The CDR3 here is CATSDAGGSGELFF. As DNA, the CDR3 is TGTGCCACCAGTGATGCAGGGGGCTCCGGGGAGCTGTTTTTT.

This clone appeared once. The chain uses TRBV10-2 and TRBJ2-1; 14 positions agree with TRBD2. CDR1 is WSHSY and CDR2 is SAAADI in the germline V gene. V lost 6 bases, J lost 4 bases, and 2 bases stayed unmatched. This CDR3 comprises 15 residues. CDR3 loop: CASRGLAGAYNEQFF. For the CDR3, the DNA is TGCGCCAGCAGGGGACTAGCGGGAGCTTACAATGAGCAGTTCTTC.

The chain has TRBV27 and TRBJ2-2; weak D call: TRBD2 (6 bases). Trimming took off 6 bases at V and 6 bases at J, with 14 bases between the two ends. The CDR3 runs to 14 residues. Looked up from germline, CDR1 is MNHEY and CDR2 is SMNVEV (reference sequence). CDR3 bases: TGTGCCAGCAGAGCCGGGAGCCTTCCCGGGGAGCTGTTTTTT. This translates into CASRAGSLPGELFF.

This chain uses TRBV5-1 with TRBJ2-7, with TRBD2 matching over 13 bases. V was pared by 4 bases and J by 5 bases, with 18 bases of the junction left unmatched. CDR3 length: 19 residues. Per germline, CDR1 SGHRS and CDR2 YFSETQ. CDR3 sequence (DNA): TGCGCCAGCAGCCGATTAGCTAGCCGGACTAGCGGGAGTGGGAACGAGCAGTACTTC. Protein product: CASSRLASRTSGSGNEQYF.

The chain recombines TRBV15 with TRBJ1-5; a weak D match, TRBD1 (6 bases). Germline V gene lookup returns CDR1 LNHNV and CDR2 YYDKDF (reference sequence). V gave up 1 base and J gave up 0 bases, with 19 bases separating them. CDR3 length: 19 amino acids. The CDR3 protein is CATSRGGGGRAYSNQPQHF. The CDR3 region has the DNA TGTGCCACCAGCAGAGGAGGGGGGGGACGCGCTTATAGCAATCAGCCCCAGCATTTT.